What follows are 32 T cell receptor beta chains derived from one specimen sequenced in a study of blood T cell repertoires in COVID-19. TCRdb keeps only in-frame clones here, not all; method: immunoSEQ multiplex PCR. The sample has about 75,000 clones; 65% to 90% are singletons. Sequencing was performed on peripheral blood. The receptors were sampled from a woman between 50 and 59 years old with acute or convalescent COVID-19.

Details on this clone: One end of the junction fails to match germline, which may point to a read error. CDR3 nucleotide sequence: TGTGCTAGCAGCTTAGACCGGGAAGAGACCCAGTACTTC. It is translated as CASSLDREETQYF. J is TRBJ2-5 and V is TRBV7-7; D remains ambiguous. CDR3 length: 13 amino acids. The germline CDR1 and CDR2 sequences are SSHAT and FNYEAQ (reference sequence).

This clone was counted between two and nine times. The V and J genes are TRBV5-6 and TRBJ1-6, with TRBD1 matching over 7 bases. CDR1 and CDR2 (germline): SGHDT, YYEEEE. The CDR3 runs 18 residues. After removal of 0 bases from V and 4 bases from J, the junction contained 10 bases not matched to a gene. The CDR3 spells CASSLVGLPGQYNSPLHF. DNA of the CDR3: TGTGCCAGCAGCTTGGTTGGCCTCCCGGGACAGTATAATTCACCCCTCCACTTT.

This clone was seen only a few times. This chain joins TRBV6-2 or TRBV6-3 and TRBJ2-1, with 8 bases aligning to TRBD2. V lost 2 bases, J lost 10 bases, and 10 bases stayed unmatched. The CDR3 consists of 15 residues. Germline V gene sequence: CDR1 MNHEY, CDR2 SVGEGT. The CDR3 DNA is TGTGCCAGCAGTTACAGGGCTCTAGCGGGTAGCGAGCAGTTCTTC. Translated: CASSYRALAGSEQFF.

V gene TRBV30 combines with J gene TRBJ2-7; 8 bases line up with TRBD2. V was pared by 4 bases and J by 5 bases, with 16 bases of the junction left unmatched. This CDR3 contains 16 residues. Germline values: CDR1 GTSNPN, CDR2 SVGIG (reference sequence). CDR3 DNA sequence: TGTGCCTGGATGCGTCAGATCGGGAGCGGGGGTCACGAGCAGTACTTC. It is translated as CAWMRQIGSGGHEQYF.

The chain combines TRBV5-1 with TRBJ2-7, with D perhaps matching TRBD2 (6 bases). Trimming took off 4 bases at V and 6 bases at J, with 14 bases between the two ends. Germline CDR1 is SGHRS and CDR2 is YFSETQ. The CDR3 length is 13 residues. The CDR3 coding sequence is TGCGCCAGCAGCGTGTTAATGGGAGGCGAGCAGTACTTC. Its translation: CASSVLMGGEQYF.

CDR3 nucleotides: TGCGCCAGCAGCCAAGGGACAGAAATAAATTCACCCCTCCACTTT. Translation gives CASSQGTEINSPLHF. The chain uses TRBV4-1 and TRBJ1-6; maybe TRBD1 (6 bases). This CDR3 comprises 15 residues. The V end was cut by 1 base, the J end by 7 bases, with 11 bases between. Germline CDR1 MGHRA, CDR2 YSYEKL.

The CDR3 nucleotides read TGTGCCATCAGTGAGTCGAACCTAGCTTACAATGAGCAGTTCTTC. This sequence encodes CAISESNLAYNEQFF. This chain uses TRBV10-3 with TRBJ2-1; TRBD2 might be the D (5 bases). Trimming removed 0 bases at V and 4 bases at J, with 10 bases between. The CDR3 spans 15 residues. Germline V gene lookup returns CDR1 ENHRY and CDR2 SYGVKD.

This clone was counted between two and nine times. The CDR3 sequence is CASSWGDRGQPPLHF. The CDR3 DNA sequence: TGTGCCAGCAGCTGGGGGGACAGGGGGCAGCCACCCCTCCACTTT. J is TRBJ1-6 and V is TRBV5-5, with 12 bases aligning to TRBD1. CDR1 and CDR2 (germline): SGHKS, YYEKEE (reference sequence). CDR3 length equals 15 residues. J lost 11 bases, V lost 3 bases, and 6 bases had no gene match.

The genes are TRBV7-6 and TRBJ1-1, with D unresolved. The CDR3 extends over 13 amino acids. V was trimmed by 7 bases and J by 1 base, leaving 10 bases between them. Germline values: CDR1 SGHVS, CDR2 FNYEAQ. The CDR3 is CASKLRENTEAFF. In DNA, the CDR3 is TGTGCCAGCAAATTGCGGGAGAACACTGAAGCTTTCTTT. Supplemented by reference TRBV7-6 and TRBJ1-1, the full variable domain reads GAGVSQSPRYKVTKRGQDVALRCDPISGHVSLYWYRQALGQGPEFLTYFNYEAQQDKSGLPNDRFSAERPEGSISTLTIQRTEQRDSAMYRCASKLRENTEAFFGQGTRLTVV.

The rearrangement links TRBV7-3 to TRBJ2-1, with TRBD2 matching over 8 bases. Germline V lookup: CDR1 SGHTA, CDR2 FQGTGA. The CDR3 runs 15 residues. Trimming at V came to 1 base and at J to 6 bases, leaving 5 bases not matched to a gene. CDR3 in amino acids: CASSLSGGQTNEQFF. Written as DNA, the CDR3 is TGTGCCAGCAGCTTAAGCGGGGGGCAAACCAATGAGCAGTTCTTC.

The chain carries TRBV19 and TRBJ1-3, with D tentatively TRBD1 (6 bases). The CDR3 sequence is 14 residues long. V was shortened by 7 bases and J by 3 bases, with 13 bases between the two germline ends. Germline CDR1 reads LNHDA; CDR2 reads SQIVND (reference sequence). This CDR3 is CASTTTGIGNTIYF. For the CDR3, the DNA is TGTGCCAGTACAACCACAGGGATTGGAAACACCATATATTTT. Based on the CDR3 plus reference TRBV19 and TRBJ1-3, the full variable domain is DGGITQSPKYLFRKEGQNVTLSCEQNLNHDAMYWYRQDPGQGLRLIYYSQIVNDFQKGDIAEGYSVSREKKESFPLTVTSAQKNPTAFYLCASTTTGIGNTIYFGEGSWLTVV.

This chain uses TRBV6-6 with TRBJ2-7; D remains ambiguous. V was shortened by 6 bases and J by 4 bases, with 7 bases between the two germline ends. Germline CDR1 reads MNHNY; CDR2 reads SVGAGI (reference sequence). The CDR3 is 11 amino acids. The DNA of the CDR3 is TGTGCCAGCAGCGAGAAGTACGAGCAGTACTTC. Translated, it gives CASSEKYEQYF.

The chain is built from TRBV4-1 and TRBJ2-2, with TRBD2 as a possible D gene (6 bases). CDR3 length: 14 amino acids. V was pared by 2 bases and J by 7 bases, with 11 bases between. Germline V gene sequence: CDR1 MGHRA, CDR2 YSYEKL. CDR3 residues: CASSQIGGHGELFF. The CDR3 coding sequence is TGCGCCAGCAGCCAAATAGGAGGGCACGGGGAGCTGTTTTTT.

Concerning this clone: An end of the junction differs from the germline gene, which may be a read error. The V call is TRBV3-1 (or the pseudogene TRBV3-2), the J call TRBJ2-4; D might be TRBD1 (6 bases). CDR1 and CDR2 from the germline V gene are LGHDT and YNNKEL (reference sequence). The CDR3 is made up of 13 amino acids. CDR3 in DNA: TGTGCCAGCAGCCGTCGACAGGAATCCATTCAATACTTC. It yields the protein CASSRRQESIQYF.

J is TRBJ1-5 and V is TRBV6-6; perhaps TRBD1 as D (5 bases). CDR1 is MNHNY and CDR2 is SVGAGI in the germline V gene (reference sequence). The CDR3 runs 13 residues. V was trimmed by 5 bases and J by 3 bases, leaving 8 bases between them. This CDR3 reads CASSGQVNQPQHF. The DNA of the CDR3 is TGTGCCAGCAGTGGACAAGTCAATCAGCCCCAGCATTTT.

This rearrangement joins TRBV7-2 to TRBJ2-5; D may be TRBD2 (6 bases). Trimming shortened V by 3 bases and J by 8 bases, and 16 bases separated the two germline ends. The CDR3 has 14 residues. In germline, CDR1 is SGHTA, CDR2 FQGNSA. CDR3 sequence (DNA): TGTGCCAGCAGCTTCCAGTGGGACTCGGGAACCCAGTACTTC. Protein: CASSFQWDSGTQYF.

This chain connects TRBV5-8 to TRBJ2-7; 7 positions agree with TRBD1. Germline V gives CDR1 SGHTS, CDR2 YDEGEE. The J segment lost 5 bases and the V segment lost 0 bases, leaving 2 bases of the junction unmatched. CDR3 length: 13 residues. CDR3 sequence: CASSLEGAHEQYF. In DNA form, the CDR3 reads TGTGCCAGCAGCTTGGAGGGGGCTCACGAGCAGTACTTC.

The chain is built from TRBV18 and TRBJ1-5; 8 bases fit TRBD1. The CDR3 spans 15 residues. The trim removed 4 bases at V and 0 bases at J, leaving 2 bases unmatched. Looked up from germline, CDR1 is KGHSH and CDR2 is LQKENI. DNA for the CDR3: TGTGCCAGCTCACGGGGGACAGGTAGCAATCAGCCCCAGCATTTT. The encoded protein is CASSRGTGSNQPQHF. Using reference TRBV18 and TRBJ1-5 for the parts outside the CDR3, the full variable domain is NAGVMQNPRHLVRRRGQEARLRCSPMKGHSHVYWYRQLPEEGLKFMVYLQKENIIDESGMPKERFSAEFPKEGPSILRIQQVVRGDSAAYFCASSRGTGSNQPQHFGDGTRLSIL.

The rearrangement joins TRBV7-3 to TRBJ2-1, with 8 positions matching TRBD2. This CDR3 has 14 residues. Germline CDR1 and CDR2: SGHTA and FQGTGA. V trimming: 6 bases; J trimming: 6 bases; junction bases outside the gene matches: 7. The CDR3 sequence: CASSLGGTSNEQFF. The CDR3 bases are TGTGCCAGCAGTTTAGGAGGGACTAGCAATGAGCAGTTCTTC.

The genes are TRBV19 and TRBJ1-1, with D possibly TRBD1 on 5 matching bases. CDR3 size: 14 residues. Germline CDR1 reads LNHDA; CDR2 reads SQIVND (reference sequence). Trimming left V 6 bases short and J 2 bases short, with 13 bases between. DNA of the CDR3: TGTGCCAGTAGACTTCAGGGTAGAAACACTGAAGCTTTCTTT. It codes for CASRLQGRNTEAFF.

In DNA, the CDR3 is TGTGCCAGCAGTGGATTTTGGGGGGATAGCAATCAGCCCCAGCATTTT. Its protein is CASSGFWGDSNQPQHF. The chain uses TRBV6-4 and TRBJ1-5; perhaps TRBD1 as D (5 bases). Trimming took off 4 bases at V and 0 bases at J, with 13 bases between the two ends. Looked up from germline, CDR1 is MRHNA and CDR2 is SNTAGT. The CDR3 loop spans 16 amino acids.

The gene calls are TRBV30 and TRBJ1-6; possible D gene TRBD1, 5 bases. The germline gives CDR1 GTSNPN, CDR2 SVGIG (reference sequence). V was cut by 2 bases and J by 5 bases, with 13 bases left in between. The CDR3 length is 15 residues. This CDR3 is CAWSSRTLNNSPLHF. CDR3 coding DNA: TGTGCCTGGAGTTCCCGGACACTGAATAATTCACCCCTCCACTTT. The full variable domain, in which reference TRBV30 and TRBJ1-6 provide the parts outside the CDR3, is SQTIHQWPATLVQPVGSPLSLECTVEGTSNPNLYWYRQAAGRGLQLLFYSVGIGQISSEVPQNLSASRPQDRQFILSSKKLLLSDSGFYLCAWSSRTLNNSPLHFGNGTRLTVT.

V is TRBV29-1 and J is TRBJ2-1; 12 bases line up with TRBD2. The CDR3 runs 14 residues. The V segment lost 7 bases and the J segment 2 bases; nucleotides outside the gene matches: 3. Per the germline V gene, CDR1 is SQVTM and CDR2 is ANQGSEA. The chain's CDR3 is CSGGLAGTYNEQFF. The DNA of the CDR3 is TGCAGCGGTGGACTAGCGGGGACCTACAATGAGCAGTTCTTC.

The chain couples TRBV27 to TRBJ1-5; unclear D gene. The CDR3 is 17 residues long. CDR1 MNHEY and CDR2 SMNVEV come from the germline V gene (reference sequence). Trimming left V 4 bases short and J 6 bases short, with 22 bases between. CDR3 sequence reads: CASSSLEGPSITQPQHF. The DNA of the CDR3 is TGTGCCAGCAGTTCCCTAGAGGGCCCCTCAATCACTCAGCCCCAGCATTTT.

The chain recombines TRBV3-1 (or the pseudogene TRBV3-2) with TRBJ2-7, with D perhaps TRBD1 (6 bases). V was clipped by 4 bases and J by 2 bases, with 12 bases between them. The CDR3 runs to 14 residues. Germline V gives CDR1 LGHDT, CDR2 YNNKEL (reference sequence). As DNA, the CDR3 is TGTGCCAGCAGCCCGGGGACACTGACCTACGAGCAGTACTTC. Translated: CASSPGTLTYEQYF.

This chain uses TRBV5-6 with TRBJ2-7; 7 bases fit TRBD2. V dropped 3 bases and J dropped 3; count of bases not matched to a gene: 3. The length of the CDR3 is 13 residues. Germline CDR1 SGHDT, CDR2 YYEEEE. CDR3 sequence reads: CASSSRTSYEQYF. CDR3 DNA sequence: TGTGCCAGCAGCTCGAGGACTAGCTACGAGCAGTACTTC. Complete variable domain (other parts from reference TRBV5-6 and TRBJ2-7): DAGVTQSPTHLIKTRGQQVTLRCSPKSGHDTVSWYQQALGQGPQFIFQYYEEEERQRGNFPDRFSGHQFPNYSSELNVNALLLGDSALYLCASSSRTSYEQYFGPGTRLTVT.

This clone was observed a few times. This chain uses TRBV28 with TRBJ2-1, with 9 bases identical to TRBD1. CDR1 MDHEN and CDR2 SYDVKM come from the germline V gene. The length of the CDR3 is 13 residues. The junction had 7 bases not matched to a gene; V was cut back by 9 bases and J by 7 bases. The CDR3 DNA is TGTGCCAGTGTACAGGGGGCGCGGAATGAGCAGTTCTTC. It encodes CASVQGARNEQFF.

V and J are TRBV7-8 and TRBJ1-2; TRBD1 matches at 8 bases. Looked up from germline, CDR1 is SGHVS and CDR2 is FQNEAQ. This CDR3 is 15 amino acids long. Unmatched junction bases numbered 10, after V lost 3 bases and J lost 7 bases. DNA of the CDR3: TGTGCCAGCAGCTTTTTTTCTGGACAGGGCTTTGGCTACACCTTC. This encodes CASSFFSGQGFGYTF.

This clone has only a few counts. This chain uses TRBV5-1 with TRBJ2-2; D might be TRBD1 (6 bases). Looked up from germline, CDR1 is SGHRS and CDR2 is YFSETQ. Between the trimmed V and J ends, which lost 5 bases and 6 bases, there was a span of 11 bases. The CDR3 sequence is 13 residues long. Here the CDR3 reads CASRFTGSGELFF. Written as DNA, the CDR3 is TGCGCCAGCAGGTTCACAGGGTCCGGGGAGCTGTTTTTT. Variable domain in full (rest from reference TRBV5-1 and TRBJ2-2): KAGVTQTPRYLIKTRGQQVTLSCSPISGHRSVSWYQQTPGQGLQFLFEYFSETQRNKGNFPGRFSGRQFSNSRSEMNVSTLELGDSALYLCASRFTGSGELFFGEGSRLTVL.

This clone has just one count. This rearrangement joins TRBV30 to TRBJ1-2; the match to TRBD1 covers 7 bases. The V and J ends lost 4 bases and 1 base, in that order; junction bases with no gene match: 6. This CDR3 comprises 14 residues. Germline lookup yields CDR1 GTSNPN and CDR2 SVGIG (reference sequence). This CDR3 is CAWKGNRGNYGYTF. For the CDR3, the DNA is TGTGCCTGGAAGGGAAACAGGGGTAACTATGGCTACACCTTC.

In this sample, this clone turned up a few times. The CDR3 region is CAISELGGSLNEQFF. CDR3 in DNA: TGTGCCATCAGTGAGTTGGGTGGGAGTTTAAATGAGCAGTTCTTC. This chain links TRBV10-3 with TRBJ2-1; possibly TRBD2 for D (5 bases). Germline V gene data show CDR1 as ENHRY and CDR2 as SYGVKD. V was pared by 1 base and J by 7 bases, with 14 bases between. The CDR3 is made up of 15 amino acids.

J is TRBJ1-2 and V is TRBV11-2; the D gene is possibly TRBD1 (6 bases). Germline V gene sequence: CDR1 SGHAT, CDR2 FQNNGV. V gave up 1 base and J gave up 5 bases, with 14 bases separating them. This CDR3 has 15 amino acids. In nucleotides, the CDR3 is TGTGCCAGCAGCTTAGTGGTCTTGGACAGTTATGGCTACACCTTC. As protein: CASSLVVLDSYGYTF. The full variable domain, completed using reference TRBV11-2 and TRBJ1-2, is EAGVAQSPRYKIIEKRQSVAFWCNPISGHATLYWYQQILGQGPKLLIQFQNNGVVDDSQLPKDRFSAERLKGVDSTLKIQPAKLEDSAVYLCASSLVVLDSYGYTFGSGTRLTVV.